These 12 T cell receptor beta chains were all obtained from the same sample, sequenced in a study of T cells in localized non-small cell lung cancer. Using immunoSEQ multiplex PCR, the repertoire was profiled, and TCRdb retains in-frame clones only, with some absent. The repertoire holds some 85,000 clones, with around 80% as singletons. This material consisted of PBMCs, taken before any cancer treatment. The receptors were gathered from a man between 40 and 70 years old with stage II squamous cell lung carcinoma.

The chain has TRBV2 and TRBJ1-1; D not resolved. This CDR3 spans 14 amino acids. Germline CDR1 SNHLY, CDR2 FYNNEI. V shed 4 bases and J shed 3 bases, with 12 bases lying between them. In DNA form, the CDR3 reads TGTGCCAGCAGTGCGGGCGCAGGCTACACTGAAGCTTTCTTT. Its translation: CASSAGAGYTEAFF.

This clone was picked up a small number of times. The chain links TRBV9 to TRBJ1-1, with D maybe TRBD1 (5 bases). V was cut by 4 bases and J by 4 bases, with 20 bases left in between. The germline gives CDR1 SGDLS, CDR2 YYNGEE. The CDR3 consists of 16 residues. The CDR3 here is CASSPGLPVMGTEAFF. The CDR3 DNA follows: TGTGCCAGCAGCCCGGGACTTCCAGTAATGGGCACTGAAGCTTTCTTT.

Written as DNA, the CDR3 is TGTGCCAGCAGCTTTGGGAGCGGAACCTACAATGAGCAGTTCTTC. This encodes CASSFGSGTYNEQFF. This chain joins TRBV5-4 and TRBJ2-1; D is perhaps TRBD2 (5 bases). The CDR3 runs to 15 residues. V shed 2 bases and J shed 2 bases, with 11 bases lying between them. CDR1 is SGHNT and CDR2 is YYREEE in the germline V gene (reference sequence).

The chain joins TRBV29-1 to TRBJ1-4; D is possibly TRBD1 (5 bases). The V end was cut by 5 bases, the J end by 4 bases, with 8 bases between. The CDR3 loop spans 12 amino acids. Per the germline V gene, CDR1 is SQVTM and CDR2 is ANQGSEA. The CDR3 region has the DNA TGCAGCGTTAGACAGAATAATGAAAAACTGTTTTTT. Protein: CSVRQNNEKLFF.

The chain links TRBV28 to TRBJ2-7; D perhaps matches TRBD1 (6 bases). Germline loops: CDR1 MDHEN, CDR2 SYDVKM. The CDR3 contains 16 residues. V shed 4 bases and J shed 2 bases, with 18 bases lying between them. CDR3 protein: CASSSRGGAGPYEQYF. The CDR3 DNA is TGTGCCAGCAGTTCCAGAGGGGGAGCAGGCCCCTACGAGCAGTACTTC.

The CDR3 DNA follows: TGCGCCAGCAGCTTAAGCGACACCGGGGAGCTGTTTTTT. This gives the protein CASSLSDTGELFF. This chain joins TRBV5-1 and TRBJ2-2, with no clear D. The CDR3 spans 13 residues. Between the trimmed V and J ends, which lost 2 bases and 3 bases, there was a span of 5 bases. Germline V gives CDR1 SGHRS, CDR2 YFSETQ. The complete variable domain, with remaining parts taken from reference TRBV5-1 and TRBJ2-2, reads KAGVTQTPRYLIKTRGQQVTLSCSPISGHRSVSWYQQTPGQGLQFLFEYFSETQRNKGNFPGRFSGRQFSNSRSEMNVSTLELGDSALYLCASSLSDTGELFFGEGSRLTVL.

V and J are TRBV6-6 and TRBJ2-7; 8 positions agree with TRBD1. V lost 2 bases to trimming and J lost 7 bases; unmatched junction nucleotides: 4. In germline, CDR1 is MNHNY, CDR2 SVGAGI (reference sequence). The CDR3 extends over 13 amino acids. The CDR3 DNA reads TGTGCCAGCAGTTACGTCAGGGGGCAAGAGCAGTACTTC. Translated, it gives CASSYVRGQEQYF.

The gene calls are TRBV2 and TRBJ1-1, with D possibly TRBD1 on 6 matching bases. CDR3 length: 17 amino acids. Between the trimmed V and J ends, which lost 8 bases and 4 bases, there was a span of 26 bases. Germline CDR1 SNHLY, CDR2 FYNNEI. DNA of the CDR3: TGTGCCAGCGGCAGAACAGGGAGTAGGGCGATTGGCACTGAAGCTTTCTTT. This sequence encodes CASGRTGSRAIGTEAFF.

In nucleotides, the CDR3 is TGTGCCAGCAGCTCCCCAGGGTCTGGCTACACCTTC. Protein product: CASSSPGSGYTF. V and J are TRBV7-9 and TRBJ1-2; perhaps TRBD1 as D (5 bases). V was shortened by 4 bases and J by 7 bases, with 10 bases between the two germline ends. The CDR3 runs 12 residues. The germline V gene has CDR1 SEHNR and CDR2 FQNEAQ (reference sequence).

The chain recombines TRBV7-3 with TRBJ2-3; 9 bases align to TRBD1. Trimming at V came to 5 bases and at J to 8 bases, leaving 14 bases not matched to a gene. The germline gives CDR1 SGHTA, CDR2 FQGTGA. This CDR3 has 16 amino acids. For the CDR3, the DNA is TGTGCCAGCAGCGAAGGGACAGGGAAGACTGGAGGTACGCAGTATTTT. Translation: CASSEGTGKTGGTQYF.

The V call is TRBV7-2, the J call TRBJ2-3; TRBD1 agrees at 8 bases. Germline trimming cut 3 bases from V and 3 bases from J; bases unmatched to any gene: 5. Germline values: CDR1 SGHTA, CDR2 FQGNSA. The CDR3 contains 15 residues. This chain's CDR3 is CASSFRQGKTDTQYF. The CDR3 coding sequence is TGTGCCAGCAGCTTCCGACAGGGGAAGACAGATACGCAGTATTTT.

This chain joins TRBV2 and TRBJ2-2, with TRBD2 as a possible D gene (6 bases). Trimming took off 7 bases at V and 2 bases at J, with 11 bases between the two ends. CDR3 length: 14 residues. The germline gives CDR1 SNHLY, CDR2 FYNNEI. The CDR3 here is CASTGGFNTGELFF. CDR3 bases: TGTGCCAGCACCGGGGGATTTAACACCGGGGAGCTGTTTTTT.